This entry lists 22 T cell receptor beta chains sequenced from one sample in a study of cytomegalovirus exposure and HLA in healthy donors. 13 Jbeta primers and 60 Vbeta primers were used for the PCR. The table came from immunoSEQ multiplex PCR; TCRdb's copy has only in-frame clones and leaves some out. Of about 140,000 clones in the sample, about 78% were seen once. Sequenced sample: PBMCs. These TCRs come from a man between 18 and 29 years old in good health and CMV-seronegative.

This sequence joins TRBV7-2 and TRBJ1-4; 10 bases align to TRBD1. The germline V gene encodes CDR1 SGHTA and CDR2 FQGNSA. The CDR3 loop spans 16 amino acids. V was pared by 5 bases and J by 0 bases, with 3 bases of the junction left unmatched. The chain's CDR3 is CASSRDRGATNEKLFF. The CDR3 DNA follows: TGTGCCAGCAGCCGGGACAGGGGAGCAACTAATGAAAAACTGTTTTTT.

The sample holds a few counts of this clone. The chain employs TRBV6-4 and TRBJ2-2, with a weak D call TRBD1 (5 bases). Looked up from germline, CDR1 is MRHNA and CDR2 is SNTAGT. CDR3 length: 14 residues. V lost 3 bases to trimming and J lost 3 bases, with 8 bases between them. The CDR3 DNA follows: TGTGCCAGCAGTGAGCAGGGTTACACCGGGGAGCTGTTTTTT. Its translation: CASSEQGYTGELFF.

As DNA, the CDR3 is TGTGCCAGTAGTATGGGGGGGGTCTTGGAAAAACTGTTTTTT. As protein: CASSMGGVLEKLFF. The chain joins TRBV19 to TRBJ1-4, with a possible D match to TRBD1 (5 bases). Germline assignment: CDR1 LNHDA and CDR2 SQIVND (reference sequence). The V and J ends lost 3 bases and 8 bases respectively, with 13 bases between them. This CDR3 contains 14 residues.

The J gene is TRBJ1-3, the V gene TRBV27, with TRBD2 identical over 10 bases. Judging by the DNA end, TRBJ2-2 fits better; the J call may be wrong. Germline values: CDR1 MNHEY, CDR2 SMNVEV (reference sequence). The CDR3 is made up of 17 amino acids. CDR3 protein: CASSSFLAGVTTGELFF. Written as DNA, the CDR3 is TGTGCCAGCAGTTCTTTCCTAGCGGGAGTGACCACCGGGGAGCTGTTTTTT.

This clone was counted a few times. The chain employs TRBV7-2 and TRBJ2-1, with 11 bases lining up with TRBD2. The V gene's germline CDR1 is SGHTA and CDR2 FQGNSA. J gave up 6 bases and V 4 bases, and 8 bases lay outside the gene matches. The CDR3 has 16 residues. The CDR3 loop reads CASSSDTSGRGNEQFF. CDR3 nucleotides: TGTGCCAGCAGCTCCGACACTAGCGGGAGAGGCAATGAGCAGTTCTTC.

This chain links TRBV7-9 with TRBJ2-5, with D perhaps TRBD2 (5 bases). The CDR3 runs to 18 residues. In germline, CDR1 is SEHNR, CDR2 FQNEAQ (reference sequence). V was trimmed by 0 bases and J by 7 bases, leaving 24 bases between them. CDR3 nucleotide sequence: TGTGCCAGCAGCTTAGCAGGCAGACAAACGGCCTATGGAGGGACCCAGTACTTC. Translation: CASSLAGRQTAYGGTQYF.

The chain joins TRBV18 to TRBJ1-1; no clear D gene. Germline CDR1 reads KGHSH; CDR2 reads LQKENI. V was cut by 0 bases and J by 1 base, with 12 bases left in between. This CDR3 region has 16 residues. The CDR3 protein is CASSPPGSGRNTEAFF. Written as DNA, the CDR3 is TGTGCCAGCTCACCACCGGGGTCTGGGAGGAACACTGAAGCTTTCTTT.

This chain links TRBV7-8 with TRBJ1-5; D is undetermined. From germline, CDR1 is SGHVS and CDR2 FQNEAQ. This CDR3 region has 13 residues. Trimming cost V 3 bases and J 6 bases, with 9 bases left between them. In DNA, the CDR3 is TGTGCCAGCAGCTTCGGAGGGAGTCAGCCCCAGCATTTT. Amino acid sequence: CASSFGGSQPQHF.

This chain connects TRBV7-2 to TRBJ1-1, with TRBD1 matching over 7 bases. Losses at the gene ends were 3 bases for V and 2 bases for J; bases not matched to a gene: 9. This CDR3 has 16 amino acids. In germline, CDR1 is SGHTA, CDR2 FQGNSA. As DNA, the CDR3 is TGTGCCAGCAGCTTGACACCAACAGGGGCAAACACTGAAGCTTTCTTT. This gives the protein CASSLTPTGANTEAFF. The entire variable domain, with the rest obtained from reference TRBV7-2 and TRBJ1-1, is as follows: GAGVSQSPSNKVTEKGKDVELRCDPISGHTALYWYRQSLGQGLEFLIYFQGNSAPDKSGLPSDRFSAERTGGSVSTLTIQRTQQEDSAVYLCASSLTPTGANTEAFFGQGTRLTVV.

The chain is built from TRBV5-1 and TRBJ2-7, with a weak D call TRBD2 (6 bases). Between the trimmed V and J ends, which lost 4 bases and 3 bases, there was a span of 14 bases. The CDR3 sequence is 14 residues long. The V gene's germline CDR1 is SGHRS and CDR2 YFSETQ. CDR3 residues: CASSDSGGHYEQYF. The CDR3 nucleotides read TGCGCCAGCAGCGATAGCGGTGGCCACTACGAGCAGTACTTC.

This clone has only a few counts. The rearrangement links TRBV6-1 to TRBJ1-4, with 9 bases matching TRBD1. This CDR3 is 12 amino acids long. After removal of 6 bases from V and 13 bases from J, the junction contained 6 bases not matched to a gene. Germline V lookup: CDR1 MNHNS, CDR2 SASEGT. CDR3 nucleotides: TGTGCCAGCAGGGGGACAGGGAGTATACTGTTTTTT. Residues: CASRGTGSILFF.

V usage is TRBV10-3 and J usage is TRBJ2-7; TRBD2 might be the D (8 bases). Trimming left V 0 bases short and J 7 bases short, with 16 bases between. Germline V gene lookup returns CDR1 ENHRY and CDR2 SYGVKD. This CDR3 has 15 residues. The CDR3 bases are TGTGCCATCAGTGAGTCGACGGGAGGGGGCGGAGAGCAGTACTTC. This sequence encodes CAISESTGGGGEQYF.

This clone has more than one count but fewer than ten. CDR3 sequence reads: CASSIDRAYNEQFF. For the CDR3, the DNA is TGTGCCAGCAGCATCGACAGGGCGTACAATGAGCAGTTCTTC. The rearrangement uses TRBV6-6 and TRBJ2-1; 7 nucleotides align to TRBD1. Germline CDR1 MNHNY, CDR2 SVGAGI (reference sequence). V was clipped by 6 bases and J by 4 bases; unmatched bases: 6. The CDR3 totals 14 residues.

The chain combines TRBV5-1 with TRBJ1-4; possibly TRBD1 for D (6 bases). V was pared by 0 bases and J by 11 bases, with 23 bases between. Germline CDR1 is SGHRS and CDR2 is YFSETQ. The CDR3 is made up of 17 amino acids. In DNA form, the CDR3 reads TGCGCCAGCAGCTTGGTGGAACAGGGAGCTGAAAAGTGGAAACTGTTTTTT. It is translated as CASSLVEQGAEKWKLFF.

CDR3 residues: CASSRLTGTSGVEEDTQYF. In nucleotides, the CDR3 is TGTGCCAGCAGCCGACTAACCGGGACTAGCGGGGTTGAGGAAGATACGCAGTATTTT. J is TRBJ2-3 and V is TRBV7-8; 13 bases agree with TRBD2. Germline lookup yields CDR1 SGHVS and CDR2 FQNEAQ. This CDR3 has 19 amino acids. Germline trimming cut 5 bases from V and 5 bases from J; bases unmatched to any gene: 16.

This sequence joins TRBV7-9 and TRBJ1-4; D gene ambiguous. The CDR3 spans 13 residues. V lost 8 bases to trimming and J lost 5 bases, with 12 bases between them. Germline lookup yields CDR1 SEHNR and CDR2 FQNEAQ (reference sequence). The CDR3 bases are TGTGCCAGCGGCGGCGGCCTCAATGAAAAACTGTTTTTT. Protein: CASGGGLNEKLFF.

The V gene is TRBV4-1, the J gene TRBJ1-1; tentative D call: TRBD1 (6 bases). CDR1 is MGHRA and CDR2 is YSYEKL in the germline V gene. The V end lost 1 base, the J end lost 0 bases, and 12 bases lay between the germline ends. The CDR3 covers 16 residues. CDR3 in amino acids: CASSQVWGHLNTEAFF. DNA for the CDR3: TGCGCCAGCAGCCAAGTATGGGGACACCTGAACACTGAAGCTTTCTTT.

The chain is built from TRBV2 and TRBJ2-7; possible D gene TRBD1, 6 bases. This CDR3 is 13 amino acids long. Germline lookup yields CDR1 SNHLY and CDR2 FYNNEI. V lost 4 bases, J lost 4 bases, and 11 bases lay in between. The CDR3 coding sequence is TGTGCCAGCAGTGTCAACAGGGAGTACGAGCAGTACTTC. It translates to CASSVNREYEQYF.

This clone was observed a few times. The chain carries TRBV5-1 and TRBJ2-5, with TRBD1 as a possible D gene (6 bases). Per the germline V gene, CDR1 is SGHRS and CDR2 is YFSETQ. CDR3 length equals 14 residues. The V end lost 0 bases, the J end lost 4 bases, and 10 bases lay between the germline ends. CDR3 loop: CASSLAEQGETQYF. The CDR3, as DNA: TGCGCCAGCAGCTTGGCCGAACAGGGAGAGACCCAGTACTTC.

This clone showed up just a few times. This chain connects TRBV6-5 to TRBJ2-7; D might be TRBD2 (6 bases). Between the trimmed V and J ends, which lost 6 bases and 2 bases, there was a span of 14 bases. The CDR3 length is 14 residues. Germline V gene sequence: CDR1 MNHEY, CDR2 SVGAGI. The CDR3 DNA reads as TGTGCCAGCAGCCGACTAGTGCTACCCTACGAGCAGTACTTC. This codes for CASSRLVLPYEQYF.

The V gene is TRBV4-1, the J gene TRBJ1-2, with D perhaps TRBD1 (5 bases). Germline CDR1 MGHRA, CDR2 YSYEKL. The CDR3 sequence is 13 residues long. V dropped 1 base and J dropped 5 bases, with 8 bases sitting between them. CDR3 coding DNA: TGCGCCAGCAGCCAAGGGGGGGGGTATGGCTACACCTTC. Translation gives CASSQGGGYGYTF.

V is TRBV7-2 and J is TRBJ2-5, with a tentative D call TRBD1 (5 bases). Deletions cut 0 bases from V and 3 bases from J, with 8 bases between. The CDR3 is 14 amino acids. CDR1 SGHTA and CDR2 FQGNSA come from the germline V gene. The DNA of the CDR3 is TGTGCCAGCAGCTTAGCTGGGGCTAAAGAGACCCAGTACTTC. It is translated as CASSLAGAKETQYF.